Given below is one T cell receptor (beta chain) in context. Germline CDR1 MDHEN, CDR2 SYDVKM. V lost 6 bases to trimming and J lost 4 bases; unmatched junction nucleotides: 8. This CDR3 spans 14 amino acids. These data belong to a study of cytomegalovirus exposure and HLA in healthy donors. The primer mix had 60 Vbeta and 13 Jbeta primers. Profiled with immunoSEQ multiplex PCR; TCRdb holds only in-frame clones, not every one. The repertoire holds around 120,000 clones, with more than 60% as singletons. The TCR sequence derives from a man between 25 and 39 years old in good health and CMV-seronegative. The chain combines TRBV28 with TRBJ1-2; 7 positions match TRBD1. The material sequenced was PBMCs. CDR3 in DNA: TGTGCCAGCAGCCCGGACAGGCATACCTATGGCTACACCTTC. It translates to CASSPDRHTYGYTF.